This record looks at one T cell receptor beta chain sequence and its context. No antigen is known for it. These donors were members of the roughly 110-subject validation cohort, a group separate from the approximately 620-subject first cohort. This record comes from a study of cytomegalovirus exposure and HLA in healthy donors. Whole-study findings and limits: Most TCR sequences proved rare, with some public TCRs found in many donors. The study recorded fewer than 200 TCR beta chains that were cytomegalovirus-associated.

Clones were read by immunoSEQ multiplex PCR, and TCRdb kept only the in-frame ones, dropping some. The table shows a few hundred thousand clones, with nearly 90% occurring only once. Specimen: PBMCs. The sequence came from a man aged 25-40 years in good health and CMV-seronegative.

In nucleotides, the CDR3 is TGTGCCAGTAGTATCAACGGAGATTATGGCTACACCTTC. It is translated as CASSINGDYGYTF. V gene TRBV19 combines with J gene TRBJ1-2; D unresolved. CDR1 and CDR2 (germline): LNHDA, SQIVND (reference sequence). V was clipped by 3 bases and J by 5 bases, with 10 bases between them. The CDR3 runs 13 residues.